The rows below give T cell receptor beta chains drawn from one sample of a study of CD8+CD57+ T cells in acquired aplastic anemia. TCRdb analysed the reads with MiXCR anew, one entry per CDR3 protein. The sample lists about 210,000 distinct CDR3 sequences; about 59% were seen once. What was sequenced was sorted CD4+, CD8+, or CD8+CD57+ T cells (not recorded which) from PBMCs. These receptors originate from a human donor in good health. Both conserved end residues are part of each CDR3. A D gene is named only where the DNA matches it firmly. Clone size is given for some rows only: seen once, a few or many times, or a class if the clone is expanded.

J gene: TRBJ1-6
D gene: TRBD1
V gene: TRBV7-3
clone size: NA
CDR3 protein: CASSSLPGQGSPLHF
CDR3 DNA: TGTGCCAGCAGCTCACTACCGGGACAGGGATCGCCCCTCCACTTT

J gene: TRBJ2-5
D gene: NA
V gene: TRBV7-9
clone size: many
CDR3 protein: CASSLSEYSVWGETQYF
CDR3 DNA: TGTGCCAGCAGCTTATCTGAATATTCGGTCTGGGGAGAGACCCAGTACTTC

J gene: TRBJ2-6
D gene: NA
V gene: TRBV7-6
clone size: NA
CDR3 protein: CASSLGPGIGGANVLTF
CDR3 DNA: TGTGCCAGCAGCTTAGGCCCGGGCATCGGTGGGGCCAACGTCCTGACTTTC

J gene: TRBJ2-5
D gene: NA
V gene: TRBV20-1
clone size: NA
CDR3 protein: CRVGEKETQYF
CDR3 DNA: TGCAGGGTGGGGGAGAAAGAGACCCAGTACTTC

J gene: TRBJ2-7
D gene: NA
V gene: TRBV12-3/TRBV12-4
clone size: NA
CDR3 protein: CASTTMGEQYF
CDR3 DNA: TGTGCCAGCACCACCATGGGCGAGCAGTACTTC

J gene: TRBJ1-2
D gene: TRBD1
V gene: TRBV5-6
clone size: NA
CDR3 protein: CASSEGDRGLGGYTF
CDR3 DNA: TGTGCCAGCAGCGAAGGGGACAGGGGGCTTGGTGGCTACACCTTC

J gene: TRBJ2-7
D gene: NA
V gene: TRBV7-9
clone size: many
CDR3 protein: CASSPQGNYEQYF
CDR3 DNA: TGTGCCAGCAGTCCCCAAGGTAACTACGAGCAGTACTTC

J gene: TRBJ2-1
D gene: NA
V gene: TRBV6-2/TRBV6-3
clone size: NA
CDR3 protein: CANLHRDSSYNEQFF
CDR3 DNA: TGTGCCAACCTGCATCGGGACTCTTCCTACAATGAGCAGTTCTTC

J gene: TRBJ1-6
D gene: NA
V gene: TRBV2
clone size: NA
CDR3 protein: CASFTGDTPLHF
CDR3 DNA: TGTGCCAGCTTTACGGGAGACACACCCCTCCACTTT

J gene: TRBJ2-5
D gene: TRBD1
V gene: TRBV4-1
clone size: many
CDR3 protein: CASSQNGQGRRQETQYF
CDR3 DNA: TGCGCCAGCAGCCAAAACGGACAGGGTCGTCGGCAAGAGACCCAGTACTTC

J gene: TRBJ1-1
D gene: TRBD1
V gene: TRBV7-9
clone size: NA
CDR3 protein: CAGGPDQGQVPEAFF
CDR3 DNA: TGTGCCGGGGGCCCAGACCAAGGACAGGTCCCTGAAGCTTTCTTT

J gene: TRBJ2-5
D gene: TRBD2
V gene: TRBV9
clone size: NA
CDR3 protein: CASSVAGERGSETQYF
CDR3 DNA: TGTGCCAGCAGCGTAGCCGGCGAGCGGGGATCAGAGACCCAGTACTTC

J gene: TRBJ1-2
D gene: NA
V gene: TRBV24-1
clone size: NA
CDR3 protein: CATSDGSYYGYTF
CDR3 DNA: TGTGCCACCAGTGATGGGTCATACTATGGCTACACCTTC

J gene: TRBJ2-7
D gene: TRBD2
V gene: TRBV27
clone size: many
CDR3 protein: CASTPGTSGSYEQYF
CDR3 DNA: TGTGCCAGCACTCCCGGGACTAGCGGGAGCTACGAGCAGTACTTC

J gene: TRBJ1-2
D gene: TRBD1
V gene: TRBV20-1
clone size: NA
CDR3 protein: CSARGNRDRESSGYTF
CDR3 DNA: TGCAGTGCTAGAGGTAACCGGGACAGGGAGTCAAGTGGCTACACCTTC

J gene: TRBJ2-7
D gene: NA
V gene: TRBV18
clone size: NA
CDR3 protein: CASSPWQDYEQYF
CDR3 DNA: TGTGCCAGCTCACCATGGCAGGACTACGAGCAGTACTTC

J gene: TRBJ2-1
D gene: NA
V gene: TRBV12-3/TRBV12-4
clone size: NA
CDR3 protein: CASRTGPNYNEQFF
CDR3 DNA: TGTGCCAGCAGGACGGGACCAAACTACAATGAGCAGTTCTTC